The source of this T cell receptor beta chain is a study of shared clonotypes between healthy human individuals. Here immunoSEQ multiplex PCR was the method, and the copy in TCRdb shows in-frame clones only, minus some. The data hold over 2,000,000 clones, with roughly 95% observed a single time. This CDR3 has 15 amino acids. V lost 3 bases to trimming and J lost 5 bases; unmatched junction nucleotides: 6. CDR1 and CDR2 from the germline V gene are LGHNA and YSLEER. This clone was detected a few times. Naive CD8 cells lacked CD45RO, underwent positive selection for CCR7 and left out terminally differentiated effector memory CD45RA+ cells.

Sequenced input: naive CD8+ T cells from PBMCs. The sequence came from a man in his late teens or twenties in good health. Some clones in this sample may be carry-over from other donors' samples. The chain is built from TRBV4-3 and TRBJ1-1; 10 nucleotides line up with TRBD1. CDR3 sequence (DNA): TGCGCCAGCAGCCATACACGGACAGGGGGGACTGAAGCTTTCTTT. Encoded protein: CASSHTRTGGTEAFF.